The clone carrying this TCR beta chain has ten or more counts. Its antigen remains unknown. It was through 5'RACE template switching that TCR cDNA was made, with a universal primer site and UMIs added. TCRdb reprocessed the 5' RACE reads via MiXCR and lists one record per CDR3 protein. The sample has 400,000 or so distinct CDR3 sequences, roughly 6.2% seen once; the top ten hold 15%. This sample was taken from a study of T cells after yellow fever vaccination. The CDR3 spans 17 residues. Trimming removed 0 bases at V and 3 bases at J, with 12 bases between. Germline V CDR1 and CDR2: SGHTA, FQGNSA. Regarding the study as a whole: Post-booster samples contained most primary-vaccination clones (roughly 96% CD4, almost 90% CD8).

The clonotype originates from a man under 40 who received the YFV17D yellow fever vaccine. This material consisted of PBMCs, taken 5 days after the yellow fever booster vaccination. The rearrangement uses TRBV7-2 and TRBJ2-6; D may match TRBD1 or TRBD2 (6 bases each). CDR3 sequence reads: CASSLAAGGYGANVLTF. The CDR3 coding sequence is TGTGCCAGCAGCTTAGCAGCCGGGGGCTATGGGGCCAACGTCCTGACTTTC.